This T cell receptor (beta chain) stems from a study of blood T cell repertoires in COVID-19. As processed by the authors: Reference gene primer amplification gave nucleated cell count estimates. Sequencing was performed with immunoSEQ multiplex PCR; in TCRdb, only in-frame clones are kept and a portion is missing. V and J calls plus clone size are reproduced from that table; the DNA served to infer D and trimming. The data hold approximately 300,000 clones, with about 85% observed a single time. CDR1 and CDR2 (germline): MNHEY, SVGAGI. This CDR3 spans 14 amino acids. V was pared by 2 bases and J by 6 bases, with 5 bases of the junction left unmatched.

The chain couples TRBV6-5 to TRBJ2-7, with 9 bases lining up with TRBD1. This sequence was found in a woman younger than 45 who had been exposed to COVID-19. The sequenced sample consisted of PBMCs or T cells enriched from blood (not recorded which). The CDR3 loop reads CASSYLGTGSEQYF. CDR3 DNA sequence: TGTGCCAGCAGTTACCTAGGGACAGGGAGCGAGCAGTACTTC.